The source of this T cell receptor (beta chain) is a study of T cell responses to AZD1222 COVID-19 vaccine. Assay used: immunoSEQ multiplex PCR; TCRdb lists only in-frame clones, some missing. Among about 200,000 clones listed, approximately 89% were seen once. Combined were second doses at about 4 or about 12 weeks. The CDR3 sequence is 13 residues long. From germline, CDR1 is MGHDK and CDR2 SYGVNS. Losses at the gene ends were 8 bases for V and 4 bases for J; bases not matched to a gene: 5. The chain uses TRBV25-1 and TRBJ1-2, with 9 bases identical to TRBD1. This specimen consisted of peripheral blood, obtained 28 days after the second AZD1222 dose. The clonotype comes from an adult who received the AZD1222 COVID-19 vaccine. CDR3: CASPGQGPYGYTF. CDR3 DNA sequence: TGTGCCAGCCCGGGACAGGGACCCTATGGCTACACCTTC.